The entry that follows covers one T cell receptor beta chain sequence. The sample comes from a study of PD-1 blockade in classical Hodgkin lymphoma. This table comes from immunoSEQ multiplex PCR, and its TCRdb copy is limited to in-frame clones, with some not included. The sample includes about 86,000 clones, 89% of them seen just once. J was trimmed by 1 base and V by 2 bases; bases with no gene match: 1. There are 15 residues in the CDR3. Germline-derived CDR1 and CDR2 are SGHDN and FVKESK. Brentuximab vedotin exposure varied, and every patient relapsed after autologous stem cell transplantation. The V call is TRBV14, the J call TRBJ2-5; 10 nucleotides agree with TRBD1. This sequence originates from a human donor with classical Hodgkin lymphoma. This specimen consisted of peripheral blood mononuclear cells (PBMCs), obtained before the second cycle of nivolumab. Written as DNA, the CDR3 is TGTGCCAGCAGCCAATGGACAGGGGGCCAAGAGACCCAGTACTTC. Translated: CASSQWTGGQETQYF.